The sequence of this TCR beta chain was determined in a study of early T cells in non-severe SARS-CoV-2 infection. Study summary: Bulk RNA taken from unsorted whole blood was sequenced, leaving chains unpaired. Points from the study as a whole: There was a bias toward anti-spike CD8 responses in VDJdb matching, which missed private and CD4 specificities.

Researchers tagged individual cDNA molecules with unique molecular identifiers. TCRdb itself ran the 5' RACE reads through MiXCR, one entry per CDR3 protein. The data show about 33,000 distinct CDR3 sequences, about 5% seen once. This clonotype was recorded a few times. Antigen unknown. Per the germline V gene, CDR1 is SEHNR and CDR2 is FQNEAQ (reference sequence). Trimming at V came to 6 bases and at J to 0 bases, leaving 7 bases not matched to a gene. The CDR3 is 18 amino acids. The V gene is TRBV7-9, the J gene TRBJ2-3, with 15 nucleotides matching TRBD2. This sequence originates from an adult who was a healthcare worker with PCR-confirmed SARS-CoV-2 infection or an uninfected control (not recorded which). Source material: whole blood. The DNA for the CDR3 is TGTGCCAGCAGTTCGGGACTAGCGGGGGGACCTAGCACAGATACGCAGTATTTT. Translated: CASSSGLAGGPSTDTQYF.